Reported below is one T cell receptor beta chain. The protocol was immunoSEQ multiplex PCR, while the TCRdb copy is restricted to in-frame clones and leaves out a portion. The top ten hold approximately 2.9% of the sample, which has under 200,000 clones, about 90% seen once. The record originates from a study of cytomegalovirus exposure and HLA in healthy donors. The CDR3 is 15 amino acids. The ends lost 4 bases at V and 9 bases at J; junction bases unmatched: 13. CDR1 and CDR2 (germline): SGHRS, YFSETQ. The rearrangement joins TRBV5-1 to TRBJ2-1; TRBD2 matches at 7 bases. The clonotype originates from a woman aged 18-29 years in good health and CMV-seropositive. Sequenced material: PBMCs. The CDR3 DNA follows: TGCGCCAGCAGCCCAATCACCAGGGAGGGTGGTGAGCAGTTCTTC. Protein: CASSPITREGGEQFF.